A single sample gave rise to the 28 T cell receptor beta chains below, sequenced in a study of cytomegalovirus exposure and HLA in healthy donors. The PCR ran on 60 Vbeta and 13 Jbeta primers. Sequencing was performed with immunoSEQ multiplex PCR; in TCRdb, only in-frame clones are kept and a portion is missing. Its clone listing holds 150,000 to 200,000 clones. The sequenced sample was PBMCs. The receptors derive from a woman between 18 and 30 years old in good health and CMV-seropositive.

The CDR3 region has the DNA TGTGCCAGCAGAGGACTAGCGGGGGCACTCTACGAGCAGTACTTC. Translated, it gives CASRGLAGALYEQYF. V usage is TRBV6-5 and J usage is TRBJ2-7; 13 bases agree with TRBD2. CDR3 length: 15 amino acids. V trimming: 6 bases; J trimming: 3 bases; junction bases outside the gene matches: 5. Germline V CDR1 and CDR2: MNHEY, SVGAGI.

The V and J genes are TRBV12-5 and TRBJ1-1; tentative D call: TRBD1 (5 bases). The CDR3 is 14 amino acids. CDR1 LGHNT and CDR2 FRNRAP come from the germline V gene. Trimming cost V 5 bases and J 1 base, with 11 bases left between them. The CDR3 loop is CASGPRTPNTEAFF. CDR3 DNA: TGTGCTAGTGGTCCCAGGACACCGAACACTGAAGCTTTCTTT.

This chain uses TRBV7-3 with TRBJ1-1, with 7 bases that match TRBD1. This CDR3 spans 13 amino acids. Germline lookup yields CDR1 SGHTA and CDR2 FQGTGA. The V gene end was trimmed by 5 bases and the J gene end by 3 bases; junction bases not matched to a gene: 3. CDR3 residues: CASSPDRHTEAFF. As DNA, the CDR3 is TGTGCCAGCAGCCCGGACAGGCACACTGAAGCTTTCTTT.

The rearrangement links TRBV5-1 to TRBJ2-2; TRBD2 matches at 7 bases. Germline V gene data show CDR1 as SGHRS and CDR2 as YFSETQ. This CDR3 has 18 amino acids. Trimming cost V 6 bases and J 5 bases; bases outside gene matches: 19. The DNA of the CDR3 is TGCGCCAGCATTCTTACTGAGGCGGCGGGAGTGGGGACCGGGGAGCTGTTTTTT. It codes for CASILTEAAGVGTGELFF.

The chain couples TRBV5-1 to TRBJ2-5; 7 bases fit TRBD1. CDR3 length: 15 residues. Germline loops: CDR1 SGHRS, CDR2 YFSETQ. V lost 6 bases, J lost 4 bases, and 12 bases stayed unmatched. CDR3 sequence: CASKPSGTEGETQYF. The CDR3 DNA sequence: TGCGCCAGCAAACCTTCCGGGACAGAGGGAGAGACCCAGTACTTC.

The CDR3 is CASSHQAGDSNQPQHF. Written as DNA, the CDR3 is TGTGCCAGTAGTCACCAGGCGGGGGATAGCAATCAGCCCCAGCATTTT. V usage is TRBV19 and J usage is TRBJ1-5, with a tentative D call TRBD1 (5 bases). V lost 5 bases, J lost 0 bases, and 14 bases lay in between. This CDR3 comprises 16 residues. Germline V CDR1 and CDR2: LNHDA, SQIVND (reference sequence).

Considering frequency, this clone is large. This sequence joins TRBV2 and TRBJ2-7; 9 nucleotides line up with TRBD2. The CDR3 length is 15 residues. Unmatched junction bases numbered 11, after V lost 6 bases and J lost 5 bases. The germline gives CDR1 SNHLY, CDR2 FYNNEI. This chain's CDR3 is CASRDLAGRLHEQYF. CDR3 sequence (DNA): TGTGCCAGCAGGGATCTAGCGGGGAGGCTTCACGAGCAGTACTTC. Drawing the rest from reference TRBV2 and TRBJ2-7, the complete variable domain is EPEVTQTPSHQVTQMGQEVILRCVPISNHLYFYWYRQILGQKVEFLVSFYNNEISEKSEIFDDQFSVERPDGSNFTLKIRSTKLEDSAMYFCASRDLAGRLHEQYFGPGTRLTVT.

CDR3 sequence (DNA): TGTGCCAGCAGTGGGAGGGGACAGGGCTCTTTTAGGGTGATAGATACGCAGTATTTT. It encodes CASSGRGQGSFRVIDTQYF. The V and J genes are TRBV2 and TRBJ2-3, with 9 bases aligning to TRBD1. The CDR3 length is 19 residues. Looked up from germline, CDR1 is SNHLY and CDR2 is FYNNEI. The trim removed 4 bases at V and 5 bases at J, leaving 19 bases unmatched.

The rearrangement uses TRBV5-1 and TRBJ1-4; 10 nucleotides agree with TRBD1. CDR3 length: 12 amino acids. The germline V gene has CDR1 SGHRS and CDR2 YFSETQ. Losses at the gene ends were 4 bases for V and 12 bases for J; bases not matched to a gene: 3. Here the CDR3 reads CASSPDRGQLFF. The CDR3 DNA is TGCGCCAGCAGCCCAGACAGGGGGCAACTGTTTTTT.

This sequence joins TRBV28 and TRBJ1-4, with 7 bases that match TRBD1. In germline, CDR1 is MDHEN, CDR2 SYDVKM. CDR3 size: 15 residues. Trimming took 3 bases from V and 0 from J; bases not matched to a gene: 1. The CDR3 reads CASSFTGATNEKLFF. The CDR3, as DNA: TGTGCCAGCAGTTTCACAGGGGCAACTAATGAAAAACTGTTTTTT.

The gene calls are TRBV2 and TRBJ2-2; no clear D. Germline V gives CDR1 SNHLY, CDR2 FYNNEI. The CDR3 has 13 residues. Deletions cut 2 bases from V and 5 bases from J, with 6 bases between. As DNA, the CDR3 is TGTGCCAGCAGTGAACCGAGGACCGGGGAGCTGTTTTTT. Translating it yields CASSEPRTGELFF.

This chain uses TRBV4-2 with TRBJ2-1; D might be TRBD2 (6 bases). Germline CDR1 is LGHNA and CDR2 is YNFKEQ. The CDR3 is made up of 14 amino acids. V gave up 4 bases and J gave up 15 bases, with 22 bases separating them. The CDR3 DNA sequence: TGTGCCAGCAGCCTATACCTGGGGGAGGCGCCTTGGTTCTTC. This translates into CASSLYLGEAPWFF.

The rearrangement joins TRBV27 to TRBJ2-2, with TRBD1 matching 8 bases. The germline CDR1 and CDR2 sequences are MNHEY and SMNVEV (reference sequence). The ends lost 6 bases at V and 7 bases at J; junction bases unmatched: 10. CDR3 length: 15 amino acids. The CDR3 nucleotides read TGTGCCAGCAGCGTTGGGACAGGAGAGGACGGGGAGCTGTTTTTT. Its translation is CASSVGTGEDGELFF.

The chain employs TRBV4-1 and TRBJ1-3; 10 nucleotides align to TRBD1. The germline V gene has CDR1 MGHRA and CDR2 YSYEKL. V lost 0 bases and J lost 7; bases outside the gene matches: 9. The CDR3 runs 17 residues. CDR3 bases: TGCGCCAGCAGCCAAGATGAATGGGGACAGGGGATTAACACCATATATTTT. Encoded protein: CASSQDEWGQGINTIYF.

The chain carries TRBV5-1 and TRBJ2-3, with a weak D call TRBD2 (5 bases). Germline V gene sequence: CDR1 SGHRS, CDR2 YFSETQ. The CDR3 extends over 13 amino acids. The V gene lost 0 bases and the J gene lost 5 bases, with 7 bases spanning the gap. The CDR3 DNA is TGCGCCAGCAGCTTGGTCGGGGAAGATACGCAGTATTTT. Translating gives CASSLVGEDTQYF.

This chain uses TRBV10-3 with TRBJ2-3; D call uncertain. The germline V and J ends were trimmed by 4 bases and 10 bases, with 12 bases remaining between them. Germline values: CDR1 ENHRY, CDR2 SYGVKD. CDR3 length: 12 amino acids. CDR3 sequence: CAISARLESQYF. Here the CDR3 DNA reads TGTGCCATCAGTGCCCGACTTGAGTCGCAGTATTTT.

The chain uses TRBV5-4 and TRBJ2-1, with 15 bases identical to TRBD2. Losses at the gene ends were 4 bases for V and 8 bases for J; bases not matched to a gene: 7. CDR1 and CDR2 from the germline V gene are SGHNT and YYREEE (reference sequence). The CDR3 loop spans 16 amino acids. CDR3 nucleotides: TGTGCCAGCAGCCCCCCCGGGACTAGCGGGAGGTATGAGCAGTTCTTC. Amino acids: CASSPPGTSGRYEQFF.

The rearrangement links TRBV19 to TRBJ1-1; 7 positions match TRBD1. The V and J ends lost 3 bases and 10 bases, in that order; junction bases with no gene match: 17. This CDR3 is built from 16 residues. CDR1 and CDR2 (germline): LNHDA, SQIVND (reference sequence). The CDR3 nucleotides are TGTGCCAGTAGTATGGGCGTACGGGACAGTTTACGAGGAGCTTTCTTT. This encodes CASSMGVRDSLRGAFF.

The chain uses TRBV30 and TRBJ1-2, with unresolved D. Germline V CDR1 and CDR2: GTSNPN, SVGIG (reference sequence). Trimming cost V 2 bases and J 7 bases, with 11 bases left between them. The CDR3 sequence is 12 residues long. The CDR3 loop reads CAWSIALSGYTF. The CDR3 DNA sequence: TGTGCCTGGAGTATAGCTCTCTCTGGCTACACCTTC.

The V gene is TRBV11-2, the J gene TRBJ1-1; D unclear. The CDR3 covers 14 residues. Germline V CDR1 and CDR2: SGHAT, FQNNGV. Trimming shortened V by 5 bases and J by 6 bases, and 16 bases separated the two germline ends. For the CDR3, the DNA is TGTGCCAGCAGCCCAAGGACTCTTGGCGCTGAAGCTTTCTTT. Translated: CASSPRTLGAEAFF.

The chain links TRBV18 to TRBJ1-1; D is uncertain. CDR3 length: 14 residues. V lost 4 bases, J lost 0 bases, and 9 bases lay in between. Germline CDR1 and CDR2: KGHSH and LQKENI. The CDR3 loop is CASSLQDLNTEAFF. The CDR3, as DNA: TGTGCCAGCTCACTTCAGGACTTGAACACTGAAGCTTTCTTT.

This chain uses TRBV5-1 with TRBJ1-2; unclear D gene. Germline lookup yields CDR1 SGHRS and CDR2 YFSETQ. The CDR3 is 13 residues long. The ends were cut back, 4 bases at V and 1 base at J, with 8 bases in the middle. The CDR3 sequence is CASSPSNNYGYTF. CDR3 sequence (DNA): TGCGCCAGCAGCCCCAGTAATAACTATGGCTACACCTTC. The full variable domain, completed using reference TRBV5-1 and TRBJ1-2, is KAGVTQTPRYLIKTRGQQVTLSCSPISGHRSVSWYQQTPGQGLQFLFEYFSETQRNKGNFPGRFSGRQFSNSRSEMNVSTLELGDSALYLCASSPSNNYGYTFGSGTRLTVV.

The chain has TRBV27 and TRBJ2-3, with 8 bases that match TRBD1. Germline loops: CDR1 MNHEY, CDR2 SMNVEV (reference sequence). The CDR3 is 14 amino acids. The trim removed 4 bases at V and 6 bases at J, leaving 6 bases unmatched. CDR3 loop: CASSSDRALDTQYF. In DNA, the CDR3 is TGTGCCAGCAGTTCGGACAGGGCTTTGGATACGCAGTATTTT.

The V call is TRBV27, the J call TRBJ2-7; 10 nucleotides align to TRBD2. Trimming removed 2 bases from V and 1 base from J; junction bases left unmatched: 2. Germline CDR1 is MNHEY and CDR2 is SMNVEV (reference sequence). The CDR3 contains 15 residues. The CDR3 DNA reads as TGTGCCAGCAGTTTAAGAGCGGGGGGGTCCTACGAGCAGTACTTC. It translates to CASSLRAGGSYEQYF.

CDR3 nucleotides: TGTGCCAGCAGCTTCGTAATACCGGGACTAGCGGGCCAAGAGACCCAGTACTTC. Protein: CASSFVIPGLAGQETQYF. This chain connects TRBV7-6 to TRBJ2-5; TRBD2 matches at 12 bases. V was clipped by 3 bases and J by 1 base; unmatched bases: 9. Germline V gene data show CDR1 as SGHVS and CDR2 as FNYEAQ. This CDR3 contains 18 residues.

Regarding this clone: This specimen includes other DNA sequences encoding the same CDR3. The rearrangement links TRBV29-1 to TRBJ2-1; 7 nucleotides agree with TRBD2. Losses at the gene ends were 6 bases for V and 6 bases for J; bases not matched to a gene: 14. The germline V gene encodes CDR1 SQVTM and CDR2 ANQGSEA. This CDR3 contains 15 residues. CDR3 in amino acids: CSVESGGTTPNEQFF. In nucleotides, the CDR3 is TGCAGCGTGGAAAGCGGCGGGACTACCCCCAATGAGCAGTTCTTC.

This chain connects TRBV7-9 to TRBJ1-1; possibly TRBD1 for D (6 bases). Germline V gives CDR1 SEHNR, CDR2 FQNEAQ (reference sequence). The CDR3 is 14 amino acids. Trimming pared 2 bases from V and 3 bases from J, leaving 10 bases between. The CDR3 DNA follows: TGTGCCAGCAGCTTACGGGGGGCGGACACTGAAGCTTTCTTT. This translates into CASSLRGADTEAFF. Complete variable domain (other parts from reference TRBV7-9 and TRBJ1-1): DTGVSQNPRHKITKRGQNVTFRCDPISEHNRLYWYRQTLGQGPEFLTYFQNEAQLEKSRLLSDRFSAERPKGSFSTLEIQRTEQGDSAMYLCASSLRGADTEAFFGQGTRLTVV.

The V gene is TRBV7-2, the J gene TRBJ2-1, with D perhaps matching TRBD2 (7 bases). The length of the CDR3 is 13 residues. Trimming took off 5 bases at V and 4 bases at J, with 9 bases between the two ends. CDR1 is SGHTA, CDR2 FQGNSA, per germline. DNA for the CDR3: TGTGCCAGCAGCCGGGGGGCTTACAATGAGCAGTTCTTC. It codes for CASSRGAYNEQFF.